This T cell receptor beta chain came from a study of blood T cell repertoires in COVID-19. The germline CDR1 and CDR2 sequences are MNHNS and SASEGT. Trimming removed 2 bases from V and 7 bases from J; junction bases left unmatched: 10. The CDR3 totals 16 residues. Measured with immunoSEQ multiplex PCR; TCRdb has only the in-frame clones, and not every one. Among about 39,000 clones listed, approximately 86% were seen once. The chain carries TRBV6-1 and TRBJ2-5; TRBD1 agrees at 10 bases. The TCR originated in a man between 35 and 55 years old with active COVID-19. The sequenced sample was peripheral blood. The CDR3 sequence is CASSERDRGGWVTQYF. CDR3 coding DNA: TGTGCCAGCAGTGAAAGGGACAGGGGCGGTTGGGTGACCCAGTACTTC.